This TCR beta chain was sequenced during a study of Graves' ophthalmopathy and Graves' hyperthyroidism. Whole-study findings and limits: In predicting ophthalmopathy progression, the model reached approximately 70% sensitivity and under 85% specificity. Among thyroid clonotypes expanded above 0.001 frequency, most also appeared in blood. Stable hyperthyroidism and ophthalmopathy were told apart by a 13-signature model, which achieved just over 85% sensitivity and roughly 80% specificity.

Turning to this clonotype: Its antigen is unknown.

The authors amplified TCR beta CDR3 regions from RNA transcripts. RT-PCR with HTBI primers came first, then second-round multiplex PCR. Via MiXCR, TCRdb re-called the multiplex PCR reads, giving one row per CDR3 protein. Of over a million distinct CDR3 sequences listed, less than 45% are singletons. Each hyperthyroidism patient was newly diagnosed, with under 2 months' duration, and aged 18 to 65. The specimen was peripheral blood or thyroid tissue (not recorded which). The source of this sequence is an adult man with Graves' hyperthyroidism.

CDR3 nucleotides: TGCAGCGGTCTACAGGGGGCTAACACTGAAGCTTTCTTT. Its translation: CSGLQGANTEAFF. The chain joins TRBV29-1 to TRBJ1-1; 9 nucleotides line up with TRBD1. From germline, CDR1 is SQVTM and CDR2 ANQGSEA. This CDR3 is built from 13 residues. The V gene end was trimmed by 7 bases and the J gene end by 2 bases; junction bases not matched to a gene: 5.